This TCR beta chain was sequenced for a study of shared clonotypes between healthy human individuals. General observations from the study: Four donors shared around 5.2% of their naive CD4 clonotypes.

Germline CDR1 and CDR2: ENHRY and SYGVKD. V lost 3 bases, J lost 3 bases, and 14 bases lay in between. The CDR3 is 15 residues long. Comments on this clone: Its antigen is still unknown.

Sequencing was performed with immunoSEQ multiplex PCR; in TCRdb, only in-frame clones are kept and a portion is missing. The sample carries 2 million to 2.5 million clones, roughly 94% recorded once. The sequenced material came from naive CD4+ T cells sorted from blood. The sample's subset: CD45RA+ positively selected. The sequence was collected from a man between 18 and 35 years old in good health. This chain joins TRBV10-3 and TRBJ1-2; D ambiguous. This CDR3 is CAISDSSGIDYGYTF. The CDR3 DNA is TGTGCCATCAGTGACTCGTCGGGGATCGACTATGGCTACACCTTC.